This T cell receptor beta chain came from a study of beta chain features in type 1 diabetes. Across the study: Sorted cells, about 99 million in number, were examined across all samples. Findings and limits, study-wide: TCRB CDR3s were moderately but significantly shorter in Type 1 diabetes patients in all four CD4+ subsets. For cells with high TCR expression, cDNA sequencing could yield over-representation.

CDR1 is SGHTA, CDR2 FQGTGA, per germline. Trimming stripped 1 base from V and 4 bases from J, with 11 bases between. The CDR3 consists of 15 residues. Of the isolated RNA, all was reverse transcribed, and so the sequenced material was expressed TCRB transcripts. The data were produced by immunoSEQ multiplex PCR, yet TCRdb's version contains in-frame clones alone and is incomplete. The sample lists under 250,000 clones, under 13% occurring once. As for this clone: Its matching antigen is unknown.

Sequenced material: central memory CD4+ T cells from blood. This TCR came from a man between 18 and 35 years old in good health. The rearrangement uses TRBV7-3 and TRBJ2-1, with D perhaps TRBD1 (6 bases). The CDR3 region is CASSLKVTGYNEQFF. CDR3 DNA sequence: TGTGCCAGCAGCTTAAAGGTGACAGGATACAATGAGCAGTTCTTC.